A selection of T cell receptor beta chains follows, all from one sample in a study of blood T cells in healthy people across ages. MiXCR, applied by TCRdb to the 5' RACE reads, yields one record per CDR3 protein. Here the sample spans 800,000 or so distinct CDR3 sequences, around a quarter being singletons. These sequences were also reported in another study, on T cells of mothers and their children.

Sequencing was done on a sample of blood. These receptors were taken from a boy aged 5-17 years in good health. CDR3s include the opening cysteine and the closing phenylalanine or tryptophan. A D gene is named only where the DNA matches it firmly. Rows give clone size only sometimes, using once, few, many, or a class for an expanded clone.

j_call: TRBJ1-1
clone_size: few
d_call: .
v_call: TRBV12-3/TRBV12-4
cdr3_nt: TGTGCCAGCAGTCCGGGACAAACCGCTGAAGCTTTCTTT
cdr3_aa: CASSPGQTAEAFF

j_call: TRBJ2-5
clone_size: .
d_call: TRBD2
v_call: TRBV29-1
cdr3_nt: TGCAGCGTCCCTCAGGGAGGGTCGGAGACCCAGTACTTC
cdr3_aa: CSVPQGGSETQYF

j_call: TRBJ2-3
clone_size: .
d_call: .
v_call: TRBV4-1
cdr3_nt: TGCGCCAGCAGAGAAGGGTTACTACGTTCAGATACGCAGTACTTT
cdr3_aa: CASREGLLRSDTQYF

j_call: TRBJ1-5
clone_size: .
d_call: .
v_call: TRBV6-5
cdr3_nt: TGTGCCAGCAGTTCCGGGTATGGGGGGTTCGGTCAGCCCCAGCATTTT
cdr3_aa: CASSSGYGGFGQPQHF

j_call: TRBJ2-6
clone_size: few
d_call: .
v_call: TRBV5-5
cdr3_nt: TGTGCCAGCAGCTACTCGATTTCCTCTGGGGCCAACGTCCTGACTTTC
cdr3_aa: CASSYSISSGANVLTF

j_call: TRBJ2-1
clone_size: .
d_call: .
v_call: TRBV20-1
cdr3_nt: TGCAGTGCTAGTGGGGCCTTGGGGTACAATGAGCAGTTCTTC
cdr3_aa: CSASGALGYNEQFF

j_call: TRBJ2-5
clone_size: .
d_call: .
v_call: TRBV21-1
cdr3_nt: TGTGCCAGCATCAATACAGGGTCAGAGACCCAGTACTTC
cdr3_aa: CASINTGSETQYF

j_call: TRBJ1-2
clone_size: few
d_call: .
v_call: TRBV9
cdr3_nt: TGTGCCAGCAGCGTAGAAGGGGATGGCTACACCTTC
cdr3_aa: CASSVEGDGYTF

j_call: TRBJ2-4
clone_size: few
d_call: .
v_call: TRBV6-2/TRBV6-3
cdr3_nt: TGTGCCAGCAGACCTCCCGGGGGCCCCCAAAACATTCAGTACTTC
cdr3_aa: CASRPPGGPQNIQYF

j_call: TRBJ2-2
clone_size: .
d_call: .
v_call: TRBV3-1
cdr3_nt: TGTGCCAGCAGCCAAGAGTCGGGCACCGGGGAGCTGTTTTTT
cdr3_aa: CASSQESGTGELFF

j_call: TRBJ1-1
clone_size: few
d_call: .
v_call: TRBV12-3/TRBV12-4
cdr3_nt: TGTGCCAGCAGAAACGGACAATCGAGGAATACTGAAGCTTTCTTT
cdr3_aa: CASRNGQSRNTEAFF

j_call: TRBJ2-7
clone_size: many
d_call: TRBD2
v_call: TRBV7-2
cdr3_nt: TGTGCCAGCAGCTCAGCTAGCGGGTCTGTCTACGAGCAGTACTTC
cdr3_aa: CASSSASGSVYEQYF

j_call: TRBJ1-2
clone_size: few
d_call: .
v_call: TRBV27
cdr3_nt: TGTGCCAGCAGTTTACAGGGGCCCGGGGACTATGGCTACACCTTC
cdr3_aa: CASSLQGPGDYGYTF

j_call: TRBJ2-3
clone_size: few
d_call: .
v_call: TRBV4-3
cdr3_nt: TGCGCCAGCAGCCAAGTTCAGCTGGGAGACACAGATACGCAGTATTTT
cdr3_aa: CASSQVQLGDTDTQYF

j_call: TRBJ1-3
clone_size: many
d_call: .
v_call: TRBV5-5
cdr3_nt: TGTGCCAGCAGCTCGACCCTAAACCCTGGAAACACCATATATTTT
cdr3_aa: CASSSTLNPGNTIYF

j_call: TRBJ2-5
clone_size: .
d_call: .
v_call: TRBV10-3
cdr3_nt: TGTGCCATCAGTGCCCCGGCTAAAGAGACCCAGTACTTC
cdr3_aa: CAISAPAKETQYF

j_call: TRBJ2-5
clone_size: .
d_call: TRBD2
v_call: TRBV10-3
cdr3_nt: TGTGCCATCAGTGATAGCGGGAGGAGGGAGACCCAGTACTTC
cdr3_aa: CAISDSGRRETQYF

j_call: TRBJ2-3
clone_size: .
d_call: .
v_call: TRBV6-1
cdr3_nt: TGTGCCAGCAGTGGACGGGCCCACACAGATACGCAGTATTTT
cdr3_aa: CASSGRAHTDTQYF

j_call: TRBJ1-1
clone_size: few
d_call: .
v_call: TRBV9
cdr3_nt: TGTGCCAGCAGCGTAGCTTCAGCAGGGGTGAACACTGAAGCTTTCTTT
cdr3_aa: CASSVASAGVNTEAFF

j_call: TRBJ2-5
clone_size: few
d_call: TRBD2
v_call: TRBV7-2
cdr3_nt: TGTGCCAGCAGCTCAGCGGGGGGGCCAGAGACCCAGTACTTC
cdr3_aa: CASSSAGGPETQYF

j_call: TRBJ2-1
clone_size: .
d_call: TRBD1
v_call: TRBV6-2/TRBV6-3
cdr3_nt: TGTGCCTGCCAAAATACAGGGGTGGGTCACAATGAGCAGTTCTTC
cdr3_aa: CACQNTGVGHNEQFF

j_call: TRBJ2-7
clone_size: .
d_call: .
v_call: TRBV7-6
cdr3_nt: TGTGCCAGCAGTTCCACCCAGGAGGGGGTCTACGAGCAGTACTTC
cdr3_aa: CASSSTQEGVYEQYF

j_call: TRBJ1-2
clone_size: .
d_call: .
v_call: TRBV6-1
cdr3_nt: TGTGCCAGCAGTGATTCCGACGTAGGCTACTATGGCTACACCTTC
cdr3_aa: CASSDSDVGYYGYTF

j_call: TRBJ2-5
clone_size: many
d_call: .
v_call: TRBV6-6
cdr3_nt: TGTGCCAGCGAGGCCCACGGAGGGGGGGAGACCCAGTACTTC
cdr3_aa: CASEAHGGGETQYF

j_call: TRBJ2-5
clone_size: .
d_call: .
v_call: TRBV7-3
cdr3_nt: TGTGCCAGCAGCGCTGGAGGGAGAAGCGAGACCCAGTACTTC
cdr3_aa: CASSAGGRSETQYF

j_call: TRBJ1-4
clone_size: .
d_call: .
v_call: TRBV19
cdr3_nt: TGTGCCAGTTCGCTGGGGAAGATAAGCCTGGGTGAAAAACTGTTTTTT
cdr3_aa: CASSLGKISLGEKLFF

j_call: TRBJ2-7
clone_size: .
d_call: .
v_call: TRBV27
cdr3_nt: TGTGCCAGCAGTTTAGGGGACCCATCGACCTACGAGCAGTACTTC
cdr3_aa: CASSLGDPSTYEQYF

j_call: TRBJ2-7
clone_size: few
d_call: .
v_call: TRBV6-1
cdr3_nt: TGTGCCAGCACCTCCCTTGGAACAGGGCCATCCTACGAGCAGTACTTC
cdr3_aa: CASTSLGTGPSYEQYF

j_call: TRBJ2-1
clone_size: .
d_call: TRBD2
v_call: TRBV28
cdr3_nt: TGTGCCAGCACTCCCACGGCCGGGAGGGCCGGTCATGAGCAGTTCTTC
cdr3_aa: CASTPTAGRAGHEQFF

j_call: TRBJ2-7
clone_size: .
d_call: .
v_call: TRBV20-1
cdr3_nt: TGCAGTGCTAGTAGGGATGCGCCCTACGAGCAGTACTTC
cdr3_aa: CSASRDAPYEQYF

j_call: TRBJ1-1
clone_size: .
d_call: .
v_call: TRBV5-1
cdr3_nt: TGCGCCAGCAGCTTTAGTTTCGCGGGGTTGGACGCTGAAGCTTTCTTT
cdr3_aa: CASSFSFAGLDAEAFF

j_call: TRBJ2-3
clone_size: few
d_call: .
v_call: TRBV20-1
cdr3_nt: TGCAGCGAGGGGGGACAGAGCACAGATACGCAGTATTTT
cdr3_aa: CSEGGQSTDTQYF

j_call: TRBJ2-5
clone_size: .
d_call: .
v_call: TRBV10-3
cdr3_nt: TGTGCCATCAGTGATTTTGGAGAGACCCAGTACTTC
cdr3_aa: CAISDFGETQYF

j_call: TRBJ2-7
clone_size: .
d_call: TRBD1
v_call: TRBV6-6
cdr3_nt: TGTGCCAGCAGTTACCCGAAGGACAGGGTGGAACTCGAGCAGTACTTC
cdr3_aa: CASSYPKDRVELEQYF

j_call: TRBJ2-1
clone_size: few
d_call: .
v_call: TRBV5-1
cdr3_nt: TGCGCCAGCAGCGCCCGGCTGAACAATGAGCAGTTCTTC
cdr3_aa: CASSARLNNEQFF

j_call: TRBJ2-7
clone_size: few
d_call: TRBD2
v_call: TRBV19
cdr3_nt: TGTGCCAGTTCGACTAGCGGGGGCTCCTACGAGCAGTACTTC
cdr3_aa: CASSTSGGSYEQYF